This T cell receptor beta chain comes out of a study of radiotherapy plus CTLA-4 blockade in lung cancer. Study information: Of all patients, approximately 17% responded objectively and 31% showed disease control.

Germline V gene lookup returns CDR1 SQVTM and CDR2 ANQGSEA. The V gene end was trimmed by 5 bases and the J gene end by 1 base; junction bases not matched to a gene: 10. The CDR3 has 16 amino acids. Sequenced by immunoSEQ multiplex PCR; TCRdb stores in-frame clones only, minus some. The sample carries around 72,000 clones, about 80% recorded once. Each patient with chemo-refractory metastatic non-small-cell lung cancer was treated with focal radiation plus CTLA-4 blockade using ipilimumab. Sequencing used peripheral blood, obtained from a patient treated with radiotherapy plus ipilimumab. The chain combines TRBV29-1 with TRBJ2-2, with 7 bases that match TRBD1. The receptor was derived from a human donor with non-small cell lung cancer who had a complete response to radiotherapy plus ipilimumab. This CDR3 reads CSVSTSTGLNTGELFF. CDR3 bases: TGCAGCGTTTCCACCTCGACAGGGCTGAACACCGGGGAGCTGTTTTTT.